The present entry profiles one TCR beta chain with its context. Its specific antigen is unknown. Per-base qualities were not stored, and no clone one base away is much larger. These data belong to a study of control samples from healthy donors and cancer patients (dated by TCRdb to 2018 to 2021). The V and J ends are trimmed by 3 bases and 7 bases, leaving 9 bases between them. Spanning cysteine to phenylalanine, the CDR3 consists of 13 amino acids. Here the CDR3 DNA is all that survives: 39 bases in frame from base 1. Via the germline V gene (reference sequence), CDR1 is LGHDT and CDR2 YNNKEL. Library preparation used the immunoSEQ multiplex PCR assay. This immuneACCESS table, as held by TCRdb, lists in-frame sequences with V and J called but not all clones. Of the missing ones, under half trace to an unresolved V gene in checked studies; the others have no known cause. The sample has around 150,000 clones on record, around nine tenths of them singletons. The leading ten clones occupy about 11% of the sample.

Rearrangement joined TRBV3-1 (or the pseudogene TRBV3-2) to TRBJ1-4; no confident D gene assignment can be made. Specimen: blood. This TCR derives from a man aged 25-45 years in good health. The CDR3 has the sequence CASSHLYFEKLFF. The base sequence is TGTGCCAGCAGCCATCTTTATTTTGAAAAACTGTTTTTT.